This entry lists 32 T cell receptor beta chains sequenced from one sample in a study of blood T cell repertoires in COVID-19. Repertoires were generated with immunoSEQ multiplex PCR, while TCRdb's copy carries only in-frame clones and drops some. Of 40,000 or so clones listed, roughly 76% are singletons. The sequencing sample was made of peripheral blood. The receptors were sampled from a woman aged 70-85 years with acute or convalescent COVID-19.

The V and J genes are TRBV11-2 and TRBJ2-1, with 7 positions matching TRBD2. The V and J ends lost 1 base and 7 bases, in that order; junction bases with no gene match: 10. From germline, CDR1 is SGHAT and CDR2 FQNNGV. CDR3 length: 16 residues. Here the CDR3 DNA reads TGTGCCAGCAGCTTAGGGTATGGCGGGAGATATAATGAGCAGTTCTTC. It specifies CASSLGYGGRYNEQFF. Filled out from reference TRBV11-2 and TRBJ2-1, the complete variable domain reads EAGVAQSPRYKIIEKRQSVAFWCNPISGHATLYWYQQILGQGPKLLIQFQNNGVVDDSQLPKDRFSAERLKGVDSTLKIQPAKLEDSAVYLCASSLGYGGRYNEQFFGPGTRLTVL.

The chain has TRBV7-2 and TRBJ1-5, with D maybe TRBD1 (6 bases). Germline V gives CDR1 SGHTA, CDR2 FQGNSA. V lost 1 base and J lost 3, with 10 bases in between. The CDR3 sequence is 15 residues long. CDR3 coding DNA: TGTGCCAGCAGCTTAGATCCAGGGGCCAATCAGCCCCAGCATTTT. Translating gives CASSLDPGANQPQHF. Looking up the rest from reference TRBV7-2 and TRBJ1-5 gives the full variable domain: GAGVSQSPSNKVTEKGKDVELRCDPISGHTALYWYRQSLGQGLEFLIYFQGNSAPDKSGLPSDRFSAERTGGSVSTLTIQRTQQEDSAVYLCASSLDPGANQPQHFGDGTRLSIL.

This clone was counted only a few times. Here the CDR3 reads CASSLGTGGKSYGYTF. Here the CDR3 DNA reads TGTGCCAGCAGTCTAGGGACAGGGGGCAAATCCTATGGCTACACCTTC. The gene calls are TRBV27 and TRBJ1-2, with 12 nucleotides matching TRBD1. CDR1 is MNHEY and CDR2 is SMNVEV in the germline V gene (reference sequence). The length of the CDR3 is 16 residues. V lost 5 bases and J lost 4; bases outside the gene matches: 8.

CDR3 nucleotides: TGTGCCAGCAGCTTGGTGGGAGGTTATGGCTACACCTTC. Translated, it gives CASSLVGGYGYTF. V is TRBV5-6 and J is TRBJ1-2; no definite D call. Trimming pared 0 bases from V and 5 bases from J, leaving 8 bases between. CDR1 and CDR2 (germline): SGHDT, YYEEEE. The CDR3 consists of 13 residues.

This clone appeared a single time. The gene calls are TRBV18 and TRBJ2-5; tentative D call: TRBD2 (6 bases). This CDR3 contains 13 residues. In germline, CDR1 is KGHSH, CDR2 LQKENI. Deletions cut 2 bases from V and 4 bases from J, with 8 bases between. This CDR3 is CASSPMGGETQYF. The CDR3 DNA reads TGTGCCAGCTCACCAATGGGAGGAGAGACCCAGTACTTC.

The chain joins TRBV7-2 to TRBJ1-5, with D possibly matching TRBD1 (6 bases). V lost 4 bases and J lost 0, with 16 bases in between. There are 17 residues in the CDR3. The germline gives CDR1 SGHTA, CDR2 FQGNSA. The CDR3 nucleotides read TGTGCCAGCAGCTCCTCCCGAACAGGGACTAGCAATCAGCCCCAGCATTTT. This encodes CASSSSRTGTSNQPQHF.

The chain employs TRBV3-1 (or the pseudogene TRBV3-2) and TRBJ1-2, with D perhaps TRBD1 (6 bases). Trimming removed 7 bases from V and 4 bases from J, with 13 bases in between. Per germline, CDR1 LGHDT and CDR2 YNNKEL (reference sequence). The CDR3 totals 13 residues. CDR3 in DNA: TGTGCCAGCACGGTTCAGGGGAGCTATGGCTACACCTTC. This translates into CASTVQGSYGYTF.

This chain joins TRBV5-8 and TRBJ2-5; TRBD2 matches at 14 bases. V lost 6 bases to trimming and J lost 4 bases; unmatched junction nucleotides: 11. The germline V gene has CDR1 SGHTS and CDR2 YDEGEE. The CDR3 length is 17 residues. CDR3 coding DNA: TGTGCCAGCACCTTCTACGGGACTAGCGGGAGAAGAGAGACCCAGTACTTC. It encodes CASTFYGTSGRRETQYF.

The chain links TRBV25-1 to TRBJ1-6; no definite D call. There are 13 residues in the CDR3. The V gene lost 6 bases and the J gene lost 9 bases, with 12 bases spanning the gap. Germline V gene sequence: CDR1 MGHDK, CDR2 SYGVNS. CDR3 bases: TGTGCCAGCAGAGAGGCTCTAGGTTCACCCCTCCACTTT. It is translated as CASREALGSPLHF.

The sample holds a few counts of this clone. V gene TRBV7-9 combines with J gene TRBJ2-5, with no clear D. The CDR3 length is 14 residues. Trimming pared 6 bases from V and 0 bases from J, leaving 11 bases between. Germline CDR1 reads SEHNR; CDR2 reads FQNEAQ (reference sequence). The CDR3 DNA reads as TGTGCCAGCAGTCAAACATTATACCAAGAGACCCAGTACTTC. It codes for CASSQTLYQETQYF.

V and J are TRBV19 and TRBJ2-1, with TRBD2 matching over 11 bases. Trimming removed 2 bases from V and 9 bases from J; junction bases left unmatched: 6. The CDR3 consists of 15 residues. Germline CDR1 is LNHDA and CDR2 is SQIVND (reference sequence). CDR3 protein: CASSIRLAGPGEQFF. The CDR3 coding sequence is TGTGCCAGTAGTATACGACTAGCGGGACCTGGTGAGCAGTTCTTC.

The CDR3 region has the DNA TGTGCCAGCAGCCAAGAAAACAGAGAGCTGTTTTTT. Its protein is CASSQENRELFF. This rearrangement joins TRBV3-1 (or the pseudogene TRBV3-2) to TRBJ1-4, with D uncertain. Germline V lookup: CDR1 LGHDT, CDR2 YNNKEL (reference sequence). The CDR3 length is 12 residues. The V end lost 0 bases, the J end lost 14 bases, and 10 bases lay between the germline ends.

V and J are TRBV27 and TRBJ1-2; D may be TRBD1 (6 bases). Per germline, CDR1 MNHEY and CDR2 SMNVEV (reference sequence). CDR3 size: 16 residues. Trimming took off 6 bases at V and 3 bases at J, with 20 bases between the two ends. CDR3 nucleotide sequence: TGTGCCAGCAGACCTCACCAGGGGTCGATGGACTATGGCTACACCTTC. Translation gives CASRPHQGSMDYGYTF.

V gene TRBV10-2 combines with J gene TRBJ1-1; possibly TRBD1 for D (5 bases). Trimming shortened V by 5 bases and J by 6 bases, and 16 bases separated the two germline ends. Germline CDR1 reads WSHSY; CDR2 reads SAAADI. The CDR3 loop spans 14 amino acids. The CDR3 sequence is CASSPGPQRAEAFF. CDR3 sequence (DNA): TGCGCCAGCAGTCCAGGGCCCCAACGCGCTGAAGCTTTCTTT.

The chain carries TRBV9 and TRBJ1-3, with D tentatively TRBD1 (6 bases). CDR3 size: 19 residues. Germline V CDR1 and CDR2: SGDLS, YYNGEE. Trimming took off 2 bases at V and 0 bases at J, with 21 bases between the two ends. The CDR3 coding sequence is TGTGCCAGCAGCGTCTACCCCGAGACAGGATCCTACTCTGGAAACACCATATATTTT. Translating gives CASSVYPETGSYSGNTIYF.

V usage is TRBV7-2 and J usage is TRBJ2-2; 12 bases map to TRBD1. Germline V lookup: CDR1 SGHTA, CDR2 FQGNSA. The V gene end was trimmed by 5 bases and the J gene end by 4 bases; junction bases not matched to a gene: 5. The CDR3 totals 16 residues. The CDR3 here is CASSLRDRGLTGELFF. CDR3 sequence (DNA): TGTGCCAGCAGCCTGCGGGACAGGGGGCTCACCGGGGAGCTGTTTTTT.

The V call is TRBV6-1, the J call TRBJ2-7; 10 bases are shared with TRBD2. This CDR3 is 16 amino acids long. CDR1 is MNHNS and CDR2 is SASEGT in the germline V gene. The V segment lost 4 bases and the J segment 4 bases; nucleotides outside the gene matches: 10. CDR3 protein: CASSALLAGARYEQYF. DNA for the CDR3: TGTGCCAGCAGTGCCCTCCTAGCGGGAGCGAGGTACGAGCAGTACTTC.

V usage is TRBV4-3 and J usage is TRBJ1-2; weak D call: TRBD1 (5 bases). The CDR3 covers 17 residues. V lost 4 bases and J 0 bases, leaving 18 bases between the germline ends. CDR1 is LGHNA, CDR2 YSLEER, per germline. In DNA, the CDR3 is TGCGCCAGCAGCCCCACAAAGACAGTATGGACTAACTATGGCTACACCTTC. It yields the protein CASSPTKTVWTNYGYTF.

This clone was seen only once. The CDR3 sequence is CASSYTGSAPLHF. DNA for the CDR3: TGTGCCAGCAGTTACACAGGGTCGGCACCCCTCCACTTT. The chain links TRBV6-6 to TRBJ1-6; D possibly corresponds to TRBD1 (6 bases). V was cut by 2 bases and J by 11 bases, with 10 bases left in between. The V gene's germline CDR1 is MNHNY and CDR2 SVGAGI (reference sequence). CDR3 length: 13 residues.

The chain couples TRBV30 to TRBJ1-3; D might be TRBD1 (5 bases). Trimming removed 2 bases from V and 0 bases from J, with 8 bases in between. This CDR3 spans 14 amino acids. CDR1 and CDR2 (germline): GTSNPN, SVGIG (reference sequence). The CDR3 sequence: CAWSPTVSGNTIYF. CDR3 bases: TGTGCCTGGAGTCCGACAGTCTCTGGAAACACCATATATTTT.

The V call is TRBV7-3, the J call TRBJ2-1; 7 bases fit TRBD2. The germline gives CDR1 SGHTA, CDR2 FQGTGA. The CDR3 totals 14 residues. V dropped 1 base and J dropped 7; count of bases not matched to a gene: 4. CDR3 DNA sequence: TGTGCCAGCAGCTTAAGCGGGGGAGTAAATGAGCAGTTCTTC. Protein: CASSLSGGVNEQFF. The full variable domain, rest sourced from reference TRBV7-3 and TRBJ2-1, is GAGVSQTPSNKVTEKGKYVELRCDPISGHTALYWYRQSLGQGPEFLIYFQGTGAADDSGLPNDRFFAVRPEGSVSTLKIQRTERGDSAVYLCASSLSGGVNEQFFGPGTRLTVL.

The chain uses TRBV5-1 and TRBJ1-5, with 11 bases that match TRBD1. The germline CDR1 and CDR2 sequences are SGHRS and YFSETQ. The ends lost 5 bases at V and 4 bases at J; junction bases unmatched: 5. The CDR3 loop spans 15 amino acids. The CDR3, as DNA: TGCGCCAGCAGTTCCGGGACAGGGGGTAATCAGCCCCAGCATTTT. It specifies CASSSGTGGNQPQHF.

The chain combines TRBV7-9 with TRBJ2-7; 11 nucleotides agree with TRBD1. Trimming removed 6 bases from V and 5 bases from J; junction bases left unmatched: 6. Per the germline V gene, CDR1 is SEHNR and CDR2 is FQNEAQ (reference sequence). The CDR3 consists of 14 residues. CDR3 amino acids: CASSTGTGGDEQYF. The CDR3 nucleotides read TGTGCCAGCAGTACTGGGACAGGGGGAGACGAGCAGTACTTC.

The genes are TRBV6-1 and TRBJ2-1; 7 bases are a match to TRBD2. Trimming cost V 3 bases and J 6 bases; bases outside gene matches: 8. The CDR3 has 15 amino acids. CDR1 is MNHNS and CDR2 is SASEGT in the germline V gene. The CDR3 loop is CASSEGGDFFNEQFF. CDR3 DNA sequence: TGTGCCAGCAGTGAGGGAGGGGATTTTTTCAATGAGCAGTTCTTC.

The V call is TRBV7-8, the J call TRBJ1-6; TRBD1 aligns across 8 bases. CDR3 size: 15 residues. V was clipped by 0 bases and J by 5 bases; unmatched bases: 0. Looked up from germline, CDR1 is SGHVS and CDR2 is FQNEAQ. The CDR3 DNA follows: TGTGCCAGCAGCTTAGCGACAGGGGATAATTCACCCCTCCACTTT. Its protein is CASSLATGDNSPLHF.

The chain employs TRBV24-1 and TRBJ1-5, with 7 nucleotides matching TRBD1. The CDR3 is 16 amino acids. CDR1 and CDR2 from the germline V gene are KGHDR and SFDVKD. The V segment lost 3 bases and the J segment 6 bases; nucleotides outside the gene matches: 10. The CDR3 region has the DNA TGTGCCACCAGTGATACCCGTCAGGGGGAGTTTCAGCCCCAGCATTTT. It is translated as CATSDTRQGEFQPQHF.

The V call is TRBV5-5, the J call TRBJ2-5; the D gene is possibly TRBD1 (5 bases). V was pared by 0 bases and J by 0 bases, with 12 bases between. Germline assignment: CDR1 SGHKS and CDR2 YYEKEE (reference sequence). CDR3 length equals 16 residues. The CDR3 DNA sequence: TGTGCCAGCAGCTTGGTAGAGAAAGGGGACCAAGAGACCCAGTACTTC. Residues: CASSLVEKGDQETQYF. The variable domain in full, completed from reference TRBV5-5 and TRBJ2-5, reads DAGVTQSPTHLIKTRGQQVTLRCSPISGHKSVSWYQQVLGQGPQFIFQYYEKEERGRGNFPDRFSARQFPNYSSELNVNALLLGDSALYLCASSLVEKGDQETQYFGPGTRLLVL.

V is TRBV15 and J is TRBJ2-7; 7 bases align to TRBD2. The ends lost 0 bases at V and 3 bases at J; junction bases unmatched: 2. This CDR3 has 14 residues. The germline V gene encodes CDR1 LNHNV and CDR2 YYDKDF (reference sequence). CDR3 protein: CATSRELANYEQYF. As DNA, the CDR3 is TGTGCCACCAGCAGAGAACTAGCGAACTACGAGCAGTACTTC.

In DNA form, the CDR3 reads TGTGCCAGCAGCCAAGACCTGACAGGGGGCTCTGGCTACACCTTC. Amino acids: CASSQDLTGGSGYTF. The rearrangement uses TRBV3-1 (or the pseudogene TRBV3-2) and TRBJ1-2; the match to TRBD1 covers 10 bases. This CDR3 comprises 15 residues. The V and J ends lost 0 bases and 7 bases, in that order; junction bases with no gene match: 5. CDR1 and CDR2 (germline): LGHDT, YNNKEL (reference sequence).

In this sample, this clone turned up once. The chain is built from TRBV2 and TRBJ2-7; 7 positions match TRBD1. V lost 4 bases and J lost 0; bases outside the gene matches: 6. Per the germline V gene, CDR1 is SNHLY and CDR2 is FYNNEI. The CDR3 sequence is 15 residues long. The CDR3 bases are TGTGCCAGCAGTGGACAGGGCGTACTCTCCTACGAGCAGTACTTC. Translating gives CASSGQGVLSYEQYF.

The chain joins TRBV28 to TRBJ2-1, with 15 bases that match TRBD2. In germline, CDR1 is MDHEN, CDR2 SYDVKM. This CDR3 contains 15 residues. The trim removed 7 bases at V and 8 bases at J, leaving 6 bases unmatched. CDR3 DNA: TGTGCCAGCACCCGGACTAGCGGGAGGGGGGATGAGCAGTTCTTC. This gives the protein CASTRTSGRGDEQFF.

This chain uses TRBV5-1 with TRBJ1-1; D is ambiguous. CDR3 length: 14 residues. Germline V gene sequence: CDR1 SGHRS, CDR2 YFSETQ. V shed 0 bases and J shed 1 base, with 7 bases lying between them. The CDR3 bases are TGCGCCAGCAGCTTGGCCGGTCGGAACACTGAAGCTTTCTTT. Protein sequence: CASSLAGRNTEAFF.